This TCR beta chain was retrieved from a study of technical replicates of blood from a handful of donors. The protocol was immunoSEQ multiplex PCR, while the TCRdb copy is restricted to in-frame clones and leaves out a portion. In the table there are roughly 65,000 clones, approximately 84% of which are singletons. In germline, CDR1 is MNHNS, CDR2 SASEGT. There are 16 residues in the CDR3. The V gene end was trimmed by 4 bases and the J gene end by 0 bases; junction bases not matched to a gene: 4. The sample taken for sequencing was PBMCs. The receptor was derived from a human donor in good health. Some clones in this sample may be carry-over from other donors' samples. The chain uses TRBV6-1 and TRBJ2-3; 10 bases map to TRBD1. As DNA, the CDR3 is TGTGCCAGCAGTGGGGGACAGGGGTTGAGCACAGATACGCAGTATTTT. This codes for CASSGGQGLSTDTQYF.